This T cell receptor gamma chain derives from a study of γδ T cells in repeated Plasmodium falciparum infection (dated by TCRdb to the early 2020s). In terms of the full investigation: Malian children exposed to intense seasonal malaria transmission were enrolled in the natural-infection arm and compared with Australian children matched for age and gender. About five malaria-naive U.S. adults underwent four controlled human malaria infections by bites from P. falciparum NF54-infected Anopheles stephensi mosquitoes over roughly 580 days. Controlled-infection subjects were sampled at baseline, immediately before selected infections, and 21 days after each infection. Malian gammadelta TCR repertoires were analysed cross-sectionally during no-transmission periods and were analysed longitudinally across acute febrile malaria episodes. Using both natural infection in Mali and controlled human malaria infection, the study looked at the way repeated Plasmodium falciparum infection shapes the human gammadelta T cell repertoire. What the study reported, not specific to this receptor: Analysis of inter-individual variability in gammadelta T cell responses was limited by the small size of the controlled-infection cohort. Generalizability was limited because the Malian cohort was drawn from a small rural village of predominantly one ethnic group. Vgamma9/Vdelta2+ TCR repertoires kept a highly stable polyclonal repertoire across time and infection, and many TCRgamma sequences overlapped between individuals. Vdelta2-negative gammadelta TCR repertoires from Malian children appeared more clonally expanded, less diverse and less shared than those of Australian children. In Vdelta2-negative, largely Vdelta1+, gammadelta TCR repertoires, repeated controlled infections appeared to drive waves of new clonotype selection.

For bulk TCR repertoire analysis, Vgamma9/Vdelta2+ and Vdelta2-negative gammadelta T cell populations were flow-sorted out of peripheral blood mononuclear cells. Via the germline V gene, CDR1 is EGSNGY and CDR2 YDSYNSKV. Including cysteine and phenylalanine, the CDR3 has 14 amino acids. The DNA shown is the 42-base CDR3, in frame from base 1. Library construction relied on multiplex PCR. The instrument given in TCRdb is Illumina MiSeq. Both TCR gamma (TRG) and TCR delta (TRD) chains were sequenced from each sorted gammadelta T cell sample. In the authors' own workflow: Clonotype tree plots, accumulated frequency of the top 20 clonotypes, diversity index (DI) and D75 metrics were included in the repertoire analyses. In TCRdb, clones were called once more from the public reads by CATT, and rows of identical DNA were later combined. The V and J calls shown here were made by TCRdb, not taken from the authors' results. The sample profile shows 25,000 to 35,000 gamma-chain clones; over 1.1% of them were found once. The ten largest make up less than 20% of the sample.

This clone has only a few counts. Its binding antigen is unknown. This DNA translates differently at residue 4 from the TCRdb protein, which is that of a much larger clone; a read error is likely, and the protein shown is the DNA's own translation. The V and J genes are TRGV2 and TRGJ1 or TRGJ2. TCRdb does not report a J gene; here it was assigned by matching the DNA to germline references. This receptor was identified in a pool of human donors (malaria-infected and uninfected, not separated). The sequenced sample consisted of gamma-delta T cells from blood. The CDR3 loop reads CATRDAIAYYKKLF. At the DNA level, the sequence is TGTGCCACCCGGGACGCCATCGCTTATTATAAGAAACTCTTT.